The sequence of this T cell receptor (beta chain) was determined in a study of OX40 agonist ivuxolimab in advanced cancers. Study-level information: The diagnoses of dose-escalation patients were hepatocellular carcinoma, melanoma, renal cell or head and neck cancer. Of the participants, approximately 40% had some prior anti-PD-1, anti-PD-L1 or anti-CTLA-4 therapy, which was allowed. Points from the study as a whole: CD4+ T cells averaged fewer expanded clones than CD8+ T cells.

Remarks on this clone: Its antigen is as yet unknown.

The CDR3 covers 13 residues. Per the germline V gene, CDR1 is SGHDT and CDR2 is YYEEEE. V was shortened by 5 bases and J by 6 bases, with 15 bases between the two germline ends. The method was immunoSEQ multiplex PCR; TCRdb's version includes in-frame clones alone and lacks a portion of them. The table has 15,000 to 20,000 clones, 86% seen once. The TCR sequence derives from an adult with an advanced solid tumor such as melanoma, head and neck, liver or kidney cancer. Sequencing was performed on CD4+ or CD8+ T cells sorted from blood, taken in a trial of the OX40 agonist ivuxolimab. V usage is TRBV5-6 and J usage is TRBJ2-7; TRBD2 is a possible D gene (5 bases). In DNA, the CDR3 is TGTGCCAGCAGTCCGGGTCTAGCTTTCGAGCAGTACTTC. Amino acid sequence: CASSPGLAFEQYF.